Listed below are T cell receptor beta chains from one sample, sequenced in a study of OX40 agonist ivuxolimab in advanced cancers. Clones were sequenced by immunoSEQ multiplex PCR, and TCRdb holds only the in-frame ones, with some missing. The sample records fewer than 90,000 clones, 89% being singletons. The sequenced sample was CD4+ or CD8+ T cells sorted from blood, obtained in a trial of the OX40 agonist ivuxolimab. The receptors derive from an adult with an advanced solid tumor such as melanoma, head and neck, liver or kidney cancer. The CDR3 runs from the conserved cysteine through the conserved F or W. D genes are given only for firm matches. Clone size, where shown, is once, few, many, or a class for clones that have expanded.

clone size: .
V gene: TRBV30
J gene: TRBJ2-7
D gene: TRBD2
CDR3 protein: CAWSVRLAHEQYF
CDR3 DNA: TGTGCCTGGAGTGTACGACTAGCCCACGAGCAGTACTTC

clone size: .
V gene: TRBV7-2
J gene: TRBJ2-7
D gene: .
CDR3 protein: CASSLSLYEQYF
CDR3 DNA: TGTGCCAGCAGCTTAAGCCTCTACGAGCAGTACTTC

clone size: .
V gene: TRBV7-9
J gene: TRBJ1-6
D gene: TRBD1
CDR3 protein: CASSSRDSYNSPLHF
CDR3 DNA: TGTGCCAGCAGCTCACGGGACAGCTATAATTCACCCCTCCACTTT

clone size: .
V gene: TRBV7-2
J gene: TRBJ2-7
D gene: .
CDR3 protein: CASSLGQGTYEQYF
CDR3 DNA: TGTGCCAGCAGCCTGGGGCAGGGGACCTACGAGCAGTACTTC

clone size: .
V gene: TRBV28
J gene: TRBJ2-5
D gene: TRBD1
CDR3 protein: CASSTTGTGTLAQYF
CDR3 DNA: TGTGCCAGCAGCACCACCGGGACAGGAACCCTTGCCCAGTACTTC

clone size: .
V gene: TRBV5-1
J gene: TRBJ2-1
D gene: .
CDR3 protein: CASSQTQGRGSYNEQFF
CDR3 DNA: TGCGCCAGCAGCCAGACCCAAGGGAGAGGATCCTACAATGAGCAGTTCTTC

clone size: .
V gene: TRBV6-1
J gene: TRBJ2-2
D gene: TRBD1
CDR3 protein: CASQDRDRATGELFF
CDR3 DNA: TGTGCCAGCCAAGACCGGGACAGGGCCACCGGGGAGCTGTTTTTT

clone size: .
V gene: TRBV18
J gene: TRBJ2-3
D gene: .
CDR3 protein: CASSSSSGGRPTDTQYF
CDR3 DNA: TGTGCCAGCTCCAGCTCCTCTGGGGGGAGACCCACAGATACGCAGTATTTT

clone size: .
V gene: TRBV6-6
J gene: TRBJ1-5
D gene: TRBD1
CDR3 protein: CASSRTGELQPQHF
CDR3 DNA: TGTGCCAGCAGTAGAACAGGGGAGTTGCAGCCCCAGCATTTT

clone size: .
V gene: TRBV7-7
J gene: TRBJ2-5
D gene: TRBD2
CDR3 protein: CASSWTSGGQETQYF
CDR3 DNA: TGTGCCAGCAGCTGGACTAGCGGGGGCCAAGAGACCCAGTACTTC

clone size: once
V gene: TRBV6-6
J gene: TRBJ1-1
D gene: TRBD1
CDR3 protein: CASSKGQMNTEAFF
CDR3 DNA: TGTGCCAGCAGCAAGGGACAGATGAACACTGAAGCTTTCTTT

clone size: .
V gene: TRBV2
J gene: TRBJ2-5
D gene: .
CDR3 protein: CASSEALEGWETQYF
CDR3 DNA: TGTGCCAGCAGTGAAGCGCTTGAGGGTTGGGAGACCCAGTACTTC

clone size: .
V gene: TRBV5-6
J gene: TRBJ1-1
D gene: .
CDR3 protein: CASSFRDEAFF
CDR3 DNA: TGTGCCAGCAGCTTCAGAGATGAAGCTTTCTTT

clone size: .
V gene: TRBV30
J gene: TRBJ2-3
D gene: .
CDR3 protein: CACLIGTGTDTQYF
CDR3 DNA: TGTGCCTGCCTAATAGGGACCGGCACAGATACGCAGTATTTT

clone size: .
V gene: TRBV6-1
J gene: TRBJ2-5
D gene: TRBD2
CDR3 protein: CASSEMAGGFQETQYF
CDR3 DNA: TGTGCCAGCAGTGAAATGGCGGGAGGCTTTCAAGAGACCCAGTACTTC

clone size: .
V gene: TRBV19
J gene: TRBJ1-2
D gene: .
CDR3 protein: CASSIGYKPYGYTF
CDR3 DNA: TGTGCCAGTAGTATTGGGTATAAGCCCTATGGCTACACCTTC

clone size: .
V gene: TRBV19
J gene: TRBJ2-2
D gene: .
CDR3 protein: CASSSNAGGGIQGYTGELFF
CDR3 DNA: TGTGCCAGTAGTTCTAACGCCGGAGGGGGGATACAGGGGTACACCGGGGAGCTGTTTTTT

clone size: .
V gene: TRBV7-2
J gene: TRBJ1-4
D gene: .
CDR3 protein: CASSLVGQVNEKLFF
CDR3 DNA: TGTGCCAGCAGCTTAGTAGGCCAGGTTAATGAAAAACTGTTTTTT

clone size: .
V gene: TRBV2
J gene: TRBJ1-1
D gene: .
CDR3 protein: CASSEAERGAPEAFF
CDR3 DNA: TGTGCCAGCAGTGAAGCAGAAAGGGGAGCCCCTGAAGCTTTCTTT

clone size: once
V gene: TRBV11-2
J gene: TRBJ1-1
D gene: .
CDR3 protein: CASSLMADMNTEAFF
CDR3 DNA: TGTGCCAGCAGCTTAATGGCAGACATGAACACTGAAGCTTTCTTT

clone size: .
V gene: TRBV7-2
J gene: TRBJ2-2
D gene: .
CDR3 protein: CASSPVNTGELFF
CDR3 DNA: TGTGCCAGCAGCCCGGTGAACACCGGGGAGCTGTTTTTT

clone size: .
V gene: TRBV6-5
J gene: TRBJ2-7
D gene: .
CDR3 protein: CASTNGLFPHEQYF
CDR3 DNA: TGTGCCAGCACCAATGGGCTATTTCCCCACGAGCAGTACTTC

clone size: .
V gene: TRBV6-6
J gene: TRBJ1-5
D gene: TRBD1
CDR3 protein: CASSYSGTGFGQPQHF
CDR3 DNA: TGTGCCAGCAGTTACTCCGGGACAGGGTTCGGTCAGCCCCAGCATTTT

clone size: .
V gene: TRBV21-1
J gene: TRBJ1-1
D gene: .
CDR3 protein: CASWRWGTAAFF
CDR3 DNA: TGTGCCAGTTGGCGTTGGGGGACAGCAGCTTTCTTT

clone size: .
V gene: TRBV19
J gene: TRBJ2-2
D gene: TRBD2
CDR3 protein: CASRRLAGGSNTGELFF
CDR3 DNA: TGTGCCAGTAGGAGACTAGCGGGAGGGTCTAACACCGGGGAGCTGTTTTTT

clone size: .
V gene: TRBV30
J gene: TRBJ2-1
D gene: TRBD2
CDR3 protein: CAWSVLGTSGSFIEQFF
CDR3 DNA: TGTGCCTGGAGTGTACTGGGGACTAGCGGGAGTTTTATTGAGCAGTTCTTC

clone size: .
V gene: TRBV30
J gene: TRBJ1-4
D gene: .
CDR3 protein: CAWSGDRSEKLFF
CDR3 DNA: TGTGCCTGGAGTGGGGACCGGAGTGAAAAACTGTTTTTT

clone size: .
V gene: TRBV12-5
J gene: TRBJ2-5
D gene: .
CDR3 protein: CASGFMRGSGEQETQYF
CDR3 DNA: TGTGCTAGTGGTTTCATGAGAGGTAGCGGAGAGCAAGAGACCCAGTACTTC

clone size: .
V gene: TRBV7-2
J gene: TRBJ2-7
D gene: TRBD2
CDR3 protein: CASSPNLAGRAAEQYF
CDR3 DNA: TGTGCCAGCAGCCCCAACTTGGCGGGGAGGGCCGCCGAGCAGTACTTC

clone size: .
V gene: TRBV6-5
J gene: TRBJ2-2
D gene: .
CDR3 protein: CASTRGMNTGELFF
CDR3 DNA: TGTGCCAGCACCCGAGGGATGAACACCGGGGAGCTGTTTTTT

clone size: .
V gene: TRBV25-1
J gene: TRBJ2-1
D gene: TRBD1
CDR3 protein: CASSALTGQGTYNEQFF
CDR3 DNA: TGTGCCAGCAGTGCCCTAACGGGACAGGGGACCTACAATGAGCAGTTCTTC